These T cell receptor beta chains were read from a single sample in a study of response to subunit inactivated influenza vaccine. MiXCR, applied by TCRdb to the RT-PCR reads, yields one record per CDR3 protein. Of about 610,000 distinct CDR3 sequences in the sample, around 15% were seen once. Sequenced here: PBMCs from blood, sampled about 12 days after vaccination. All receptors derive from a man over 45 who received an inactivated influenza vaccine. CDR3s include the opening cysteine and the closing phenylalanine or tryptophan. D genes are given only for firm matches. Expanded clones are given a class, and other clones once, few, many or no size at all.

d_call j_call clone_size v_call cdr3_nt cdr3_aa
- TRBJ1-1 - TRBV5-3 TGTGCCATGGGCCCCGGGCAGCAACTGCACACTGAAGCTTTCTTT CAMGPGQQLHTEAFF
TRBD2 TRBJ2-1 - TRBV12-3/TRBV12-4 TGTGCCAGCAGTTTGGGACTAGTCTACAATGAGCAGTTCTTC CASSLGLVYNEQFF
- TRBJ2-1 - TRBV27 TGTGCCAGCAGCCGAGACTCCCACCGGTCCGAGCAGTTCTTC CASSRDSHRSEQFF
TRBD1 TRBJ2-7 once TRBV7-2 TGTGCCAGCAGCCCCTCTCCGGGACAGATTGACGAGCAGTACTTC CASSPSPGQIDEQYF
TRBD2 TRBJ2-2 many TRBV7-8 TGTGCCAGCAGCTTAGCGCAAAAACTAGCGGTCGGGGAGCTGTTTTTT CASSLAQKLAVGELFF
- TRBJ2-7 once TRBV23-1 TGCGCCAGCAGTCAAAAATGGGACGGCTACGAGCAGTACTTC CASSQKWDGYEQYF
- TRBJ2-7 - TRBV7-9 TGTGCCAGCAGCTTTGGGGAATCGAGGAACGAGCAGTACTTC CASSFGESRNEQYF
TRBD2 TRBJ2-3 few TRBV6-2/TRBV6-3 TGTGCCAGCAGTTACTCGAAACTAGCGGGATTCACAGATACGCAGTATTTT CASSYSKLAGFTDTQYF
- TRBJ2-5 few TRBV6-5 TGTGCCAGCAGTTACCGGGGGAAAGGGGGCGAGACCCAGTACTTC CASSYRGKGGETQYF
- TRBJ2-5 - TRBV9 TGTGCCAGCAGCGTGGAAGAAGCAATACAAGAGACCCAGTACTTC CASSVEEAIQETQYF
- TRBJ2-1 few TRBV9 TGTGCCAGCAGCGCTCAGGATGAGCAGTTCTTC CASSAQDEQFF
- TRBJ1-3 few TRBV5-1 TGCGCCAGCAGCTTCTGGACGGGCTCTGGAAACACCATATATTTT CASSFWTGSGNTIYF
- TRBJ2-7 once TRBV11-3 TGTGCCAGCAGCTTATCAGCGACCAACTCCTACGAGCAGTACTTC CASSLSATNSYEQYF
TRBD1 TRBJ1-1 few TRBV7-2 TGTGCCAGCAGCTTATGGTCAGGGGGCGAAGCTTTCTTT CASSLWSGGEAFF
- TRBJ2-4 many TRBV5-6 TGTGCCAGCAGTTTAGGCAGCGCCAAAAACATTCAGTACTTC CASSLGSAKNIQYF
TRBD2 TRBJ2-1 many TRBV28 TGTGCCAGCAGCTCAGCGGGGGGCTCCTACAATGAGCAGTTCTTC CASSSAGGSYNEQFF
TRBD1 TRBJ2-7 many TRBV28 TGTGCCAGCAGTTTCGGGACAGGGGGATGGTACGAGCAGTACTTC CASSFGTGGWYEQYF
TRBD1 TRBJ2-1 - TRBV24-1 TGTGCCACCAGTGATCCCCACAGGGGGTTCGATGAGCAGTTCTTC CATSDPHRGFDEQFF
TRBD1 TRBJ2-3 - TRBV6-2/TRBV6-3 TGTGCCAGCAGACGGGACAGCAGCACAGATACGCAGTATTTT CASRRDSSTDTQYF
- TRBJ2-2 - TRBV5-1 TGCGCCAGCAGCTCGGGAATCCAGGCCGGGGAGCTGTTTTTT CASSSGIQAGELFF
- TRBJ1-5 - TRBV24-1 TGTGCCACCAGTGGGGGGGCTTATCAGCCCCAGCATTTT CATSGGAYQPQHF
- TRBJ1-2 - TRBV7-2 TGTGCCAGCAGCTTAGCAGTGCAGACAACTAACTATGGCTACACCTTC CASSLAVQTTNYGYTF
TRBD1 TRBJ2-3 few TRBV12-3/TRBV12-4 TGTGCCAGCAGTCGTACAGGGGGCGTTGGAGATACGCAGTATTTT CASSRTGGVGDTQYF